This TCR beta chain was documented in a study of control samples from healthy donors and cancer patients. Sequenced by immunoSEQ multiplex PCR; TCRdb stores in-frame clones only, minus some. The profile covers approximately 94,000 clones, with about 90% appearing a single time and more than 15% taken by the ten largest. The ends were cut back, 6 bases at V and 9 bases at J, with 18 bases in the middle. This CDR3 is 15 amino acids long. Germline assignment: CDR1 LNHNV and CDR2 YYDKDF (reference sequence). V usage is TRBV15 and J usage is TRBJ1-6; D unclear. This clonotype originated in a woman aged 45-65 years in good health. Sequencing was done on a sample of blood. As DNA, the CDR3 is TGTGCCACCAGATCGGGTTTACTGGATGGTTCACCCCTCCACTTT. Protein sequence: CATRSGLLDGSPLHF.